This TCR beta chain stems from a study of T cell responses to AZD1222 COVID-19 vaccine. Findings and limits, study-wide: Once two AZD1222 doses were given, Spike-specific TCR breadth and depth went up.

Libraries were prepared by immunoSEQ multiplex PCR; TCRdb keeps only in-frame clonotypes and omits some of them. The table includes about 110,000 clones, approximately 87% detected once. In this sample, this clone turned up many times. Its antigen is not identified. The V end lost 8 bases, the J end lost 7 bases, and 14 bases lay between the germline ends. This CDR3 has 12 residues. V gene TRBV23-1 combines with J gene TRBJ1-2; the D is unclear. TRBV23-1 is an open reading frame, and its role is uncertain. The sequences come from peripheral blood, collected 28 days after the second AZD1222 dose. The receptor was derived from an adult who received the AZD1222 COVID-19 vaccine. CDR3 DNA: TGCGCCAGCGGGCCCGAAGATGGTGGCTACACCTTC. It translates to CASGPEDGGYTF.